This T cell receptor (beta chain) stems from a study of T cell repertoires in cytomegalovirus infection. Across the whole study: Public signatures in TCR beta pointed to CMV infection and matching HLA type. Overall study results and limits: Summed frequency of public TCR beta families distinguished CMV carriers with the relevant HLA. It was HLA-C-restricted CMV-specific TCR beta clonotypes that dominated the response ex vivo.

This CDR3 has 16 residues. Looked up from germline, CDR1 is SGHDT and CDR2 is YYEEEE. V lost 3 bases to trimming and J lost 2 bases, with 14 bases between them. The sample holds many counts of this clonotype. Its antigen is undetermined. Each CDR3 protein gets one entry after TCRdb re-called the reads with MiXCR. The sample lists roughly 300,000 distinct CDR3 sequences, roughly 9.5% seen once, with 3.5% to 4.5% in the top ten. The TCR comes from a human donor in good health (CMV status not recorded). Some clones in this sample may be carry-over from other donors' samples. Material for sequencing was PBMCs. The chain links TRBV5-6 to TRBJ2-2; D possibly corresponds to TRBD1 (5 bases). CDR3 amino acids: CASSSSWQGNTGELFF. CDR3 sequence (DNA): TGTGCCAGCAGCTCATCTTGGCAGGGAAACACCGGGGAGCTGTTTTTT.